The 20 T cell receptor beta chains below all came from one sample that was sequenced in a study of T cells after yellow fever vaccination. One entry per CDR3 protein, called by TCRdb with MiXCR from the 5' RACE reads. This sample has roughly 320,000 distinct CDR3 sequences, with about 10% found just once. The specimen was CD4+ T cells sorted from PBMCs, collected 45 days after the yellow fever booster vaccination. The receptor source for this set is a man aged 18 to 29 who received the YFV17D yellow fever vaccine.

The table lists this clonotype with a few counts. The chain recombines TRBV10-3 with TRBJ1-4; perhaps TRBD1 as D (5 bases). From germline, CDR1 is ENHRY and CDR2 SYGVKD. The CDR3 is 14 amino acids. The germline V and J ends were trimmed by 2 bases and 7 bases, with 11 bases remaining between them. The CDR3 nucleotides read TGTGCCATCAGTGAGGTTCAGGGATCTGAAAAACTGTTTTTT. Its protein product is CAISEVQGSEKLFF.

This sequence joins TRBV4-3 and TRBJ1-2; weak D call: TRBD1 (5 bases). V lost 3 bases and J 5 bases, leaving 10 bases between the germline ends. This CDR3 comprises 13 residues. The V gene's germline CDR1 is LGHNA and CDR2 YSLEER. CDR3 sequence: CASSHGTDYGYTF. Here the CDR3 DNA reads TGCGCCAGCAGCCACGGGACCGATTATGGCTACACCTTC.

CDR3 loop: CASSFRRASNQPQHF. For the CDR3, the DNA is TGTGCCAGCAGTTTTCGGAGAGCTAGCAATCAGCCCCAGCATTTT. The chain couples TRBV28 to TRBJ1-5, with D unresolved. Trimming removed 3 bases from V and 0 bases from J, with 9 bases in between. Germline V lookup: CDR1 MDHEN, CDR2 SYDVKM. This CDR3 is built from 15 residues.

The sample holds a few counts of this clonotype. This chain connects TRBV5-1 to TRBJ1-3; no reliable D call. Trimming removed 4 bases at V and 2 bases at J, with 10 bases between. CDR1 and CDR2 from the germline V gene are SGHRS and YFSETQ. The CDR3 is 14 residues long. CDR3 DNA: TGCGCCAGCAGCCCCAGGAACCCTGGAAACACCATATATTTT. Protein sequence: CASSPRNPGNTIYF.

The genes are TRBV21-1 and TRBJ2-6; the table's D call, TRBD1, has no DNA check behind it. TRBV21-1 is noted as a pseudogene. This CDR3 has 19 residues. The CDR3 loop is CASSKDAGIGSSGANVLTF. The CDR3 nucleotides read TGTGCCAGCAGCAAAGACGCAGGGATAGGGAGCTCTGGGGCCAACGTCCTGACTTTC.

This clonotype was counted a few times. As DNA, the CDR3 is TGTGCCACCAGCAGAGATCCATCCTACGAGCAGTACTTC. This codes for CATSRDPSYEQYF. The chain has TRBV15 and TRBJ2-7; D gene uncertain. CDR1 is LNHNV and CDR2 is YYDKDF in the germline V gene (reference sequence). Trimming removed 0 bases at V and 1 base at J, with 4 bases between. CDR3 length equals 13 residues. The complete variable domain, with remaining parts taken from reference TRBV15 and TRBJ2-7, reads DAMVIQNPRYQVTQFGKPVTLSCSQTLNHNVMYWYQQKSSQAPKLLFHYYDKDFNNEADTPDNFQSRRPNTSFCFLDIRSPGLGDTAMYLCATSRDPSYEQYFGPGTRLTVT.

Points on this clonotype: Given a much more abundant clone one base away, this may be a read error. The V and J genes are TRBV6-2 or TRBV6-3 and TRBJ2-3; 13 nucleotides align to TRBD2. CDR3 length: 14 amino acids. CDR1 MNHEY and CDR2 SVGEGT come from the germline V gene. CDR3 loop: CASRLAGGTVTQYF. Here the CDR3 DNA reads TGTGCCAGTAGACTAGCGGGGGGCACAGTTACGCAGTATTTT.

The table lists this clonotype with many counts. This chain uses TRBV5-4 with TRBJ2-7; 7 bases match TRBD2. Looked up from germline, CDR1 is SGHNT and CDR2 is YYREEE (reference sequence). The CDR3 has 12 residues. The trim removed 4 bases at V and 7 bases at J, leaving 5 bases unmatched. In DNA form, the CDR3 reads TGTGCCAGCAGCATCGACGGGAGGGAGCAGTACTTC. Protein: CASSIDGREQYF.

This chain joins TRBV7-2 and TRBJ2-5; 8 nucleotides line up with TRBD1. CDR1 and CDR2 from the germline V gene are SGHTA and FQGNSA. This CDR3 has 18 residues. V was pared by 2 bases and J by 5 bases, with 16 bases of the junction left unmatched. The CDR3 sequence: CASSLKGKGQAIRETQYF. The CDR3 DNA follows: TGTGCCAGCAGCTTAAAAGGAAAGGGACAGGCGATTCGGGAGACCCAGTACTTC.

This clonotype was counted ten times or more. This chain links TRBV7-9 with TRBJ1-1; no clear D. V gave up 5 bases and J gave up 1 base, with 5 bases separating them. Germline CDR1 SEHNR, CDR2 FQNEAQ (reference sequence). There are 12 residues in the CDR3. CDR3 nucleotides: TGTGCCAGCAGCGTAACGAACACTGAAGCTTTCTTT. This translates into CASSVTNTEAFF.

The chain recombines TRBV7-8 with TRBJ2-2, with D hard to call. Trimming cost V 1 base and J 4 bases, with 10 bases left between them. Germline assignment: CDR1 SGHVS and CDR2 FQNEAQ. CDR3 size: 15 residues. In DNA form, the CDR3 reads TGTGCCAGCAGCTTAGTTCAGCTTTCCACCGGGGAGCTGTTTTTT. This sequence encodes CASSLVQLSTGELFF.

The chain carries TRBV6-5 and TRBJ1-1; D gene uncertain. The germline V gene encodes CDR1 MNHEY and CDR2 SVGAGI. This CDR3 has 14 residues. V was pared by 2 bases and J by 5 bases, with 12 bases between. The CDR3 DNA sequence: TGTGCCAGCAGTTACGGGGTAGGAGGGACTGAAGCTTTCTTT. This codes for CASSYGVGGTEAFF.

The rearrangement joins TRBV6-2 or TRBV6-3 to TRBJ1-5; D is unresolved. The CDR3 is 14 amino acids. V was pared by 6 bases and J by 3 bases, with 12 bases between. The germline V gene has CDR1 MNHEY and CDR2 SVGEGT. The chain's CDR3 is CASSFGRINQPQHF. In DNA form, the CDR3 reads TGTGCCAGCAGCTTCGGACGGATCAATCAGCCCCAGCATTTT.

The J gene is TRBJ2-3, the V gene TRBV6-6; D gene uncertain. Germline V CDR1 and CDR2: MNHNY, SVGAGI (reference sequence). V shed 2 bases and J shed 2 bases, with 14 bases lying between them. This CDR3 has 16 residues. CDR3 region: CASSYGLVRITDTQYF. CDR3 DNA sequence: TGTGCCAGCAGTTACGGTCTAGTGAGAATCACAGATACGCAGTATTTT.

The V gene is TRBV7-6, the J gene TRBJ2-3; TRBD1 matches at 7 bases. The germline gives CDR1 SGHVS, CDR2 FNYEAQ. The CDR3 runs to 15 residues. V shed 5 bases, J shed 0 bases, and the junction held 5 bases outside the gene matches. DNA for the CDR3: TGTGCCAGCAGCATCTTACAGGGGAGCACAGATACGCAGTATTTT. Its translation: CASSILQGSTDTQYF.

This clonotype was counted between two and nine times. J is TRBJ2-1 and V is TRBV10-3, with TRBD2 matching 7 bases. Germline V gene sequence: CDR1 ENHRY, CDR2 SYGVKD. With V trimmed by 7 bases and J by 3 bases, 6 bases remained unmatched. The length of the CDR3 is 14 residues. The chain's CDR3 is CAIKGGGSYNEQFF. CDR3 coding DNA: TGTGCCATCAAAGGCGGGGGAAGCTACAATGAGCAGTTCTTC.

J is TRBJ1-5 and V is TRBV24-1, with D unclear. V was cut by 4 bases and J by 1 base, with 13 bases left in between. Germline assignment: CDR1 KGHDR and CDR2 SFDVKD. This CDR3 spans 16 amino acids. The CDR3 coding sequence is TGTGCCACCAGTGACCGGACTTATGGAAGCAATCAGCCCCAGCATTTT. This encodes CATSDRTYGSNQPQHF.

CDR3 nucleotide sequence: TGTGCCAGCGGGTTCCACGCCTACAATGAGCAGTTCTTC. It codes for CASGFHAYNEQFF. The chain joins TRBV7-2 to TRBJ2-1; D remains unclear. Germline CDR1 is SGHTA and CDR2 is FQGNSA. This CDR3 spans 13 amino acids. V was clipped by 8 bases and J by 2 bases, with 10 bases between them. The entire variable domain, with the rest obtained from reference TRBV7-2 and TRBJ2-1, is as follows: GAGVSQSPSNKVTEKGKDVELRCDPISGHTALYWYRQSLGQGLEFLIYFQGNSAPDKSGLPSDRFSAERTGGSVSTLTIQRTQQEDSAVYLCASGFHAYNEQFFGPGTRLTVL.

The genes are TRBV6-5 and TRBJ1-6; weak D call: TRBD1 (6 bases). Trimming took 8 bases from V and 9 from J, leaving 17 bases between them. This CDR3 is 14 amino acids long. Germline-derived CDR1 and CDR2 are MNHEY and SVGAGI. CDR3 protein: CASRLGGPGSPLHF. In nucleotides, the CDR3 is TGTGCCAGCCGACTAGGGGGTCCAGGTTCACCCCTCCACTTT.

This clonotype was counted only a few times. The rearrangement links TRBV12-3 or TRBV12-4 to TRBJ2-2, with 8 bases that match TRBD2. Trimming cost V 4 bases and J 6 bases; bases outside gene matches: 7. CDR3 size: 15 residues. Written as DNA, the CDR3 is TGTGCCAGCAGTTCCCGGGGGGGGGAGGCCGGGGAGCTGTTTTTT. As protein: CASSSRGGEAGELFF.